This T cell receptor (beta chain) was captured in a study of blood T cell repertoires in COVID-19. Overall study context: Donors in the United States, Italy and Spain gave samples during acute or convalescent COVID-19. PBMCs, B-cell-depleted T cells, or T cells provided the cDNA or gDNA that made up the material.

CDR1 and CDR2 from the germline V gene are SNHLY and FYNNEI. The CDR3 runs 12 residues. The V end was cut by 5 bases, the J end by 3 bases, with 7 bases between. Per the original methods: Scientists estimated how many nucleated cells there were by amplifying reference gene primers. TCRdb keeps only in-frame clones here, not all; method: immunoSEQ multiplex PCR. From that table come the V and J calls and clone size; the DNA was used to work out D and trimming. Here the sample spans about 240,000 clones, 86% being singletons. The chain joins TRBV2 to TRBJ1-1; D remains ambiguous. Sample: peripheral blood. The origin of this receptor is a man in his sixties with acute or convalescent COVID-19. The CDR3 bases are TGTGCCAGCAGTCGACGGGACACTGAAGCTTTCTTT. It yields the protein CASSRRDTEAFF.